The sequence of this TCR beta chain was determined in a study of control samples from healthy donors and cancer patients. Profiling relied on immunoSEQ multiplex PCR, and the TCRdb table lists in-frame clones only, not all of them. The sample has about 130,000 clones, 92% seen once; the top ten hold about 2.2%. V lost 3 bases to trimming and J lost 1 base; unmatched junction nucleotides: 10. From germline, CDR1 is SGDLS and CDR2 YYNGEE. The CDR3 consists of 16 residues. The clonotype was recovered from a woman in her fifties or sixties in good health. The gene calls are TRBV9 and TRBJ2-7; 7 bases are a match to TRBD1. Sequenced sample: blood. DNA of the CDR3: TGTGCCAGCAGCGCGGTGGACAGGTCCCTTTCCTACGAGCAGTACTTC. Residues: CASSAVDRSLSYEQYF.